Presented here are 9 T cell receptor beta chains from one specimen sequenced in a study of graft-versus-host responses after intestinal transplantation. Their recognized antigens are unknown. The method was immunoSEQ multiplex PCR; TCRdb's version includes in-frame clones alone and lacks a portion of them. The table lists just over 70,000 clones, around 82% of them singletons. Sample: unstimulated CD4+ T cells sorted from spleen or lymph node cells, taken before transplant. These receptor sequences come from a human donor who was the organ donor for an intestinal transplant.

The V gene is TRBV28, the J gene TRBJ1-2, with no clear D. The V end was cut by 4 bases, the J end by 4 bases, with 19 bases between. The CDR3 has 16 amino acids. Germline CDR1 MDHEN, CDR2 SYDVKM. In DNA, the CDR3 is TGTGCCAGCAGTTCGACTACCTCGGCGGCGAGCTATGGCTACACCTTC. This translates into CASSSTTSAASYGYTF.

The chain links TRBV11-2 to TRBJ2-1; 11 bases fit TRBD1. V was clipped by 1 base and J by 9 bases; unmatched bases: 5. Germline-derived CDR1 and CDR2 are SGHAT and FQNNGV. The CDR3 has 15 amino acids. The CDR3, as DNA: TGTGCCAGCAGCTTAGGTGGGACAGGGGGTGGTGAGCAGTTCTTC. It encodes CASSLGGTGGGEQFF.

In this sample, this clone turned up a few times. The rearrangement links TRBV6-4 to TRBJ1-6, with 8 bases lining up with TRBD1. V shed 4 bases, J shed 7 bases, and the junction held 3 bases outside the gene matches. This CDR3 comprises 14 residues. The germline V gene encodes CDR1 MRHNA and CDR2 SNTAGT. The CDR3 DNA reads as TGTGCCAGCAGTGCGACAGGGGCGAATTCACCCCTCCACTTT. It codes for CASSATGANSPLHF.

The rearrangement uses TRBV5-1 and TRBJ1-6; 7 positions match TRBD1. This CDR3 is 16 amino acids long. Germline V lookup: CDR1 SGHRS, CDR2 YFSETQ. With V trimmed by 4 bases and J by 7 bases, 11 bases remained unmatched. The CDR3 DNA reads TGCGCCAGCAGCACGGGGACAGACCCGAACAATTCACCCCTCCACTTT. Translating gives CASSTGTDPNNSPLHF.

The chain has TRBV7-3 and TRBJ2-2; D may be TRBD1 (5 bases). The length of the CDR3 is 14 residues. CDR1 and CDR2 from the germline V gene are SGHTA and FQGTGA. V was trimmed by 5 bases and J by 5 bases, leaving 12 bases between them. The CDR3 region has the DNA TGTGCCAGCAGCCTTACCAGGGATACCGGGGAGCTGTTTTTT. This sequence encodes CASSLTRDTGELFF.

The chain joins TRBV6-6 to TRBJ1-1, with TRBD1 matching over 9 bases. V dropped 5 bases and J dropped 4; count of bases not matched to a gene: 8. The germline V gene has CDR1 MNHNY and CDR2 SVGAGI (reference sequence). The CDR3 length is 15 residues. DNA for the CDR3: TGTGCCAGCAGTAATGACAGGGGGGTAGGCACTGAAGCTTTCTTT. This codes for CASSNDRGVGTEAFF.

The chain has TRBV7-6 and TRBJ2-3; the D gene is possibly TRBD2 (7 bases). CDR1 is SGHVS, CDR2 FNYEAQ, per germline. V dropped 5 bases and J dropped 0 bases, with 18 bases sitting between them. The CDR3 consists of 17 residues. The CDR3, as DNA: TGTGCCAGCAGCCTTATAGCGGGTAGGGGGAGCACAGATACGCAGTATTTT. Translated: CASSLIAGRGSTDTQYF.

The chain uses TRBV6-5 and TRBJ2-7, with D perhaps matching TRBD1 (5 bases). This CDR3 spans 14 amino acids. From germline, CDR1 is MNHEY and CDR2 SVGAGI. The V and J ends lost 6 bases and 0 bases respectively, with 12 bases between them. The CDR3 is CASRRQFNSYEQYV. CDR3 nucleotides: TGTGCCAGCAGAAGACAGTTTAACTCCTACGAGCAGTACGTC.

The chain has TRBV6-1 and TRBJ1-3; TRBD1 aligns across 9 bases. This CDR3 has 16 amino acids. Germline trimming cut 1 base from V and 4 bases from J; bases unmatched to any gene: 5. Germline V gene lookup returns CDR1 MNHNS and CDR2 SASEGT. The CDR3 reads CASSEGGTGPGNTIYF. CDR3 coding DNA: TGTGCCAGCAGTGAAGGCGGGACAGGGCCAGGAAACACCATATATTTT.